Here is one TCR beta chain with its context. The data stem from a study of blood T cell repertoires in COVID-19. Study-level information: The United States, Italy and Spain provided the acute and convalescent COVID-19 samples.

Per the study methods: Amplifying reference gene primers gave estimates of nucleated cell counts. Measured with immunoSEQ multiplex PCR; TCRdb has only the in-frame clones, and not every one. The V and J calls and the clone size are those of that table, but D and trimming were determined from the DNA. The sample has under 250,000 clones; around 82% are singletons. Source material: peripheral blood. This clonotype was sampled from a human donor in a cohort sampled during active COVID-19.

CDR3 nucleotides: TGTGCCACCAGCAGCCCAGGGCGAAAGGAGTACGAGCAGTACTTC. Residues: CATSSPGRKEYEQYF. The J gene is TRBJ2-7, the V gene TRBV15; the D gene is possibly TRBD1 (5 bases). The CDR3 length is 15 residues. V lost 3 bases to trimming and J lost 4 bases, with 16 bases between them. The germline CDR1 and CDR2 sequences are LNHNV and YYDKDF (reference sequence).